This T cell receptor beta chain was observed in a study of T cells after yellow fever vaccination. As for the study in general: Fractions of low cell number were prepared using SMART-Seq v4 Ultra Low Input.

This clonotype was detected a few times. Its antigen is unidentified. Conversion of TCR transcripts into cDNA relied on 5'RACE template switching, which added a universal primer site and UMIs. From the 5' RACE reads, TCRdb called clonotypes with MiXCR, one entry per CDR3 protein. The sample contains 510,000 or so distinct CDR3 sequences, approximately 21% of which appear only once. The CDR3 totals 11 residues. V was cut by 8 bases and J by 7 bases, with 11 bases left in between. General study results and limits: Relatively few clonotypes were ones that appeared in both CD4 and CD8 compartments.

The source of this sequence is a young man who received the YFV17D yellow fever vaccine. The input for sequencing was PBMCs, taken 15 days after the yellow fever booster vaccination. The chain has TRBV12-3 or TRBV12-4 and TRBJ1-1, with D unresolved. The CDR3 here is CASRLLSEAFF. CDR3 DNA: TGTGCCAGCCGCCTTTTAAGTGAAGCTTTCTTT.